The 31 T cell receptor beta chains in this list originate from one sample, sequenced in a study of T cell repertoires in cytomegalovirus infection. From the reads, TCRdb called clonotypes with MiXCR, one entry per CDR3 protein. Of some 500,000 distinct CDR3 sequences detected, roughly 43% appear once; the ten largest clones hold about 48%. Their antigen targets remain unknown. The specimen comprised cultured PBMCs, sampled from culture after CMV antigen stimulation. The receptors derive from a human donor in good health (CMV status not recorded). Some clones in this sample may be carry-over from other donors' samples.

The V call is TRBV15, the J call TRBJ2-1; TRBD1 agrees at 7 bases. Germline CDR1 is LNHNV and CDR2 is YYDKDF (reference sequence). J was trimmed by 0 bases and V by 1 base; bases with no gene match: 3. The CDR3 has 16 amino acids. CDR3 DNA sequence: TGTGCCACCAGCAGAGGAGGGGGCAGCTCCTACAATGAGCAGTTCTTC. Translated, it gives CATSRGGGSSYNEQFF.

This clonotype turned up a few times. J is TRBJ2-3 and V is TRBV19, with 7 bases lining up with TRBD1. The CDR3 is made up of 13 amino acids. Trimming at V came to 4 bases and at J to 7 bases, leaving 5 bases not matched to a gene. Germline CDR1 LNHDA, CDR2 SQIVND (reference sequence). The CDR3 loop is CASSKTGSNTQYF. In nucleotides, the CDR3 is TGTGCCAGTAGTAAGACAGGGTCTAATACGCAGTATTTT.

This clonotype was seen a handful of times. The CDR3 protein is CAIRLITGGEQYF. In nucleotides, the CDR3 is TGTGCCATCCGCCTCATCACGGGGGGCGAGCAGTACTTC. The rearrangement joins TRBV10-3 to TRBJ2-7; 7 bases align to TRBD2. CDR1 and CDR2 (germline): ENHRY, SYGVKD. The CDR3 is made up of 13 amino acids. The trim removed 8 bases at V and 6 bases at J, leaving 10 bases unmatched.

The chain combines TRBV29-1 with TRBJ1-1, with 8 bases that match TRBD1. This CDR3 has 13 residues. Germline V CDR1 and CDR2: SQVTM, ANQGSEA. V gave up 7 bases and J gave up 1 base; unmatched junction bases: 5. The CDR3 region is CSADRDQNTEAFF. The CDR3, as DNA: TGCAGCGCGGACAGGGATCAGAACACTGAAGCTTTCTTT. Looking up the rest from reference TRBV29-1 and TRBJ1-1 gives the full variable domain: SAVISQKPSRDICQRGTSLTIQCQVDSQVTMMFWYRQQPGQSLTLIATANQGSEATYESGFVIDKFPISRPNLTFSTLTVSNMSPEDSSIYLCSADRDQNTEAFFGQGTRLTVV.

This chain uses TRBV6-1 with TRBJ1-6; D is perhaps TRBD1 (6 bases). Trimming took 7 bases from V and 0 from J, leaving 7 bases between them. The CDR3 sequence is 14 residues long. Germline CDR1 reads MNHNS; CDR2 reads SASEGT. The DNA for the CDR3 is TGTGCCAGCAAAGGGGGCTCCTATAATTCACCCCTCCACTTT. It encodes CASKGGSYNSPLHF.

The chain recombines TRBV4-1 with TRBJ2-3; TRBD2 matches 11 bases. CDR3 length: 17 amino acids. The V and J ends lost 1 base and 3 bases, in that order; junction bases with no gene match: 6. Germline CDR1 reads MGHRA; CDR2 reads YSYEKL. CDR3 DNA sequence: TGCGCCAGCAGCCAAGTAGCGGGAGGGCTTTCGACAGATACGCAGTATTTT. It encodes CASSQVAGGLSTDTQYF.

This clonotype was seen more than once but under ten times. The V gene is TRBV7-2, the J gene TRBJ2-1, with D perhaps matching TRBD1 (6 bases). Germline V lookup: CDR1 SGHTA, CDR2 FQGNSA. The CDR3 has 13 residues. V was trimmed by 5 bases and J by 9 bases, leaving 14 bases between them. The CDR3 DNA reads TGTGCCAGCAGCATCGAACAGGGCATTGAGCAGTTCTTC. This encodes CASSIEQGIEQFF. The full variable domain, with the rest looked up from reference TRBV7-2 and TRBJ2-1, is GAGVSQSPSNKVTEKGKDVELRCDPISGHTALYWYRQSLGQGLEFLIYFQGNSAPDKSGLPSDRFSAERTGGSVSTLTIQRTQQEDSAVYLCASSIEQGIEQFFGPGTRLTVL.

The V and J genes are TRBV2 and TRBJ1-5; D not certain. Germline CDR1 and CDR2: SNHLY and FYNNEI. Trimming removed 3 bases from V and 7 bases from J, with 10 bases in between. This CDR3 has 13 residues. The CDR3 DNA is TGTGCCAGCAGTGAGTTATTGGGGCAGCCCCAGCATTTT. Protein: CASSELLGQPQHF.

This clonotype was found a few times. The chain's CDR3 is CASSLEGGDIQYF. The DNA of the CDR3 is TGTGCCAGCAGCTTAGAGGGGGGGGACATTCAGTACTTC. This chain joins TRBV7-2 and TRBJ2-4, with D possibly TRBD2 on 7 matching bases. This CDR3 has 13 residues. The ends were cut back, 1 base at V and 8 bases at J, with 9 bases in the middle. From germline, CDR1 is SGHTA and CDR2 FQGNSA. The complete variable domain, with remaining parts taken from reference TRBV7-2 and TRBJ2-4, reads GAGVSQSPSNKVTEKGKDVELRCDPISGHTALYWYRQSLGQGLEFLIYFQGNSAPDKSGLPSDRFSAERTGGSVSTLTIQRTQQEDSAVYLCASSLEGGDIQYFGAGTRLSVL.

This chain uses TRBV7-2 with TRBJ1-1; D not resolved. The CDR3 is 14 residues long. Germline CDR1 and CDR2: SGHTA and FQGNSA. The germline V and J ends were trimmed by 4 bases and 1 base, with 10 bases remaining between them. CDR3 sequence reads: CASSYITGNTEAFF. The DNA for the CDR3 is TGTGCCAGCAGCTATATAACGGGGAACACTGAAGCTTTCTTT.

The V and J genes are TRBV4-3 and TRBJ1-4, with 9 nucleotides matching TRBD1. Germline V gene lookup returns CDR1 LGHNA and CDR2 YSLEER. The junction had 8 bases not matched to a gene; V was cut back by 1 base and J by 8 bases. The CDR3 loop spans 16 amino acids. The CDR3 here is CASSQGRGQGEEKLFF. The CDR3 DNA is TGCGCCAGCAGCCAAGGGCGGGGACAGGGAGAGGAAAAACTGTTTTTT.

This clonotype was recorded a few times. The chain has TRBV7-2 and TRBJ2-1; 7 bases agree with TRBD2. V dropped 3 bases and J dropped 2; count of bases not matched to a gene: 7. The CDR3 loop spans 16 amino acids. Germline-derived CDR1 and CDR2 are SGHTA and FQGNSA. The CDR3 sequence is CASSLAGATTYNEQFF. DNA for the CDR3: TGTGCCAGCAGCTTGGCGGGAGCAACAACCTACAATGAGCAGTTCTTC.

V gene TRBV7-8 combines with J gene TRBJ2-4; 10 positions match TRBD1. Trimming removed 3 bases from V and 8 bases from J; junction bases left unmatched: 10. The CDR3 loop spans 16 amino acids. Germline V CDR1 and CDR2: SGHVS, FQNEAQ. CDR3 sequence: CASSFPRDRGGHIQYF. CDR3 bases: TGTGCCAGCAGCTTTCCGCGGGACAGGGGTGGACACATTCAGTACTTC.

The gene calls are TRBV2 and TRBJ1-5; D possibly corresponds to TRBD1 (6 bases). The CDR3 length is 14 residues. V lost 9 bases and J 5 bases, leaving 17 bases between the germline ends. Germline CDR1 and CDR2: SNHLY and FYNNEI. The CDR3 loop is CASNRDTTYQPQHF. CDR3 nucleotides: TGTGCCAGTAACCGGGACACAACCTATCAGCCCCAGCATTTT.

This sequence joins TRBV7-2 and TRBJ2-6; D call uncertain. CDR3 length equals 14 residues. Germline CDR1 SGHTA, CDR2 FQGNSA. V lost 4 bases and J 4 bases, leaving 8 bases between the germline ends. This CDR3 reads CASSWTSGANVLTF. The CDR3 DNA reads as TGTGCCAGCAGCTGGACCAGCGGGGCCAACGTCCTGACTTTC.

This clonotype has at least ten counts. The gene calls are TRBV7-2 and TRBJ2-7; either TRBD1 or TRBD2 may supply D (5 bases each). The V gene lost 5 bases and the J gene lost 2 bases, with 13 bases spanning the gap. Germline assignment: CDR1 SGHTA and CDR2 FQGNSA. The CDR3 spans 14 residues. This chain's CDR3 is CASSPRQGPYEQYF. The DNA of the CDR3 is TGTGCCAGCAGCCCCCGGCAGGGACCCTACGAGCAGTACTTC.

The sample holds many counts of this clonotype. V gene TRBV7-2 combines with J gene TRBJ1-5; D is perhaps TRBD1 (6 bases). Germline V gene sequence: CDR1 SGHTA, CDR2 FQGNSA. The CDR3 is 15 amino acids. Deletions cut 5 bases from V and 1 base from J, with 12 bases between. The CDR3 region is CASSRTGLSNQPQHF. The DNA for the CDR3 is TGTGCCAGCAGCAGAACAGGGTTGAGCAATCAGCCCCAGCATTTT. Combining the CDR3 with reference TRBV7-2 and TRBJ1-5 gives the whole variable domain GAGVSQSPSNKVTEKGKDVELRCDPISGHTALYWYRQSLGQGLEFLIYFQGNSAPDKSGLPSDRFSAERTGGSVSTLTIQRTQQEDSAVYLCASSRTGLSNQPQHFGDGTRLSIL.

About this clonotype: The junction does not match germline at one end; this may be a read error. The chain joins TRBV5-4 to TRBJ2-5; D is unclear. The CDR3 totals 13 residues. Germline CDR1 and CDR2: SGHNT and YYREEE (reference sequence). This chain's CDR3 is CASSLAEKETRYF. CDR3 sequence (DNA): TGTGCCAGCAGCTTGGCCGAGAAAGAGACCCGGTACTTC.

The V call is TRBV7-6, the J call TRBJ1-1, with D tentatively TRBD1 (5 bases). The CDR3 sequence is 15 residues long. Germline V gives CDR1 SGHVS, CDR2 FNYEAQ. The germline V and J ends were trimmed by 5 bases and 4 bases, with 17 bases remaining between them. The CDR3 sequence is CASSGRTGTLTEAFF. The CDR3 coding sequence is TGTGCCAGCAGCGGAAGGACGGGGACGCTCACTGAAGCTTTCTTT. Drawing the rest from reference TRBV7-6 and TRBJ1-1, the complete variable domain is GAGVSQSPRYKVTKRGQDVALRCDPISGHVSLYWYRQALGQGPEFLTYFNYEAQQDKSGLPNDRFSAERPEGSISTLTIQRTEQRDSAMYRCASSGRTGTLTEAFFGQGTRLTVV.

A few counts support this clonotype. The CDR3 reads CASGAGMEDTQYF. CDR3 in DNA: TGTGCCAGCGGGGCGGGGATGGAAGATACGCAGTATTTT. This sequence joins TRBV7-2 and TRBJ2-3; D possibly corresponds to TRBD2 (6 bases). Trimming removed 8 bases at V and 5 bases at J, with 14 bases between. The CDR3 has 13 amino acids. CDR1 is SGHTA and CDR2 is FQGNSA in the germline V gene.

The chain recombines TRBV7-9 with TRBJ1-2; a possible D gene is TRBD1 (5 bases). CDR1 SEHNR and CDR2 FQNEAQ come from the germline V gene (reference sequence). Deletions cut 5 bases from V and 8 bases from J, with 15 bases between. The CDR3 runs 13 residues. The CDR3 DNA follows: TGTGCCAGCAGCGCAGCAGGGCCCCGCGGCTACACCTTC. Translating gives CASSAAGPRGYTF.

This rearrangement joins TRBV20-1 to TRBJ1-2; a weak D match, TRBD1 (6 bases). Germline V CDR1 and CDR2: DFQATT, SNEGSKA (reference sequence). Deletions cut 1 base from V and 7 bases from J, with 16 bases between. This CDR3 comprises 14 residues. CDR3 DNA: TGCAGTGCTAGAGGGGAGTGGGGGGCAGGTGGCTACACCTTC. Encoded protein: CSARGEWGAGGYTF.

This chain uses TRBV5-1 with TRBJ2-1; 9 bases match TRBD1. Germline V CDR1 and CDR2: SGHRS, YFSETQ. V lost 4 bases to trimming and J lost 4 bases; unmatched junction nucleotides: 6. This CDR3 region has 15 residues. The CDR3 DNA follows: TGCGCCAGCAGCGCCGACAGGGGGGGGTACAATGAGCAGTTCTTC. Protein: CASSADRGGYNEQFF.

This clonotype was recorded a few times. This chain uses TRBV20-1 with TRBJ1-5, with D maybe TRBD1 (6 bases). The V end lost 5 bases, the J end lost 6 bases, and 14 bases lay between the germline ends. The CDR3 contains 13 residues. Looked up from germline, CDR1 is DFQATT and CDR2 is SNEGSKA (reference sequence). The CDR3 region has the DNA TGCAGTGCTGGGGGCCGGGGGGGTCAGCCCCAGCATTTT. This gives the protein CSAGGRGGQPQHF.

The V call is TRBV5-1, the J call TRBJ2-1; unclear D gene. The length of the CDR3 is 16 residues. Germline V CDR1 and CDR2: SGHRS, YFSETQ. Trimming took off 4 bases at V and 1 base at J, with 15 bases between the two ends. As DNA, the CDR3 is TGCGCCAGCAGCCCTCTCATGGGAATTTCCTACAATGAGCAGTTCTTC. Its protein is CASSPLMGISYNEQFF.

This clonotype has a handful of counts. V is TRBV7-8 and J is TRBJ2-5; 8 bases agree with TRBD2. CDR1 SGHVS and CDR2 FQNEAQ come from the germline V gene. Unmatched junction bases numbered 7, after V lost 2 bases and J lost 5 bases. The CDR3 runs 15 residues. For the CDR3, the DNA is TGTGCCAGCAGCTTACAGGGACTAGGATCGGAGACCCAGTACTTC. Translating it yields CASSLQGLGSETQYF. Looking up the rest from reference TRBV7-8 and TRBJ2-5 gives the full variable domain: GAGVSQSPRYKVAKRGQDVALRCDPISGHVSLFWYQQALGQGPEFLTYFQNEAQLDKSGLPSDRFFAERPEGSVSTLKIQRTQQEDSAVYLCASSLQGLGSETQYFGPGTRLLVL.

This clonotype showed up many times. The V call is TRBV7-2, the J call TRBJ2-5; D is unclear. V lost 1 base and J 3 bases, leaving 12 bases between the germline ends. Per the germline V gene, CDR1 is SGHTA and CDR2 is FQGNSA. The CDR3 totals 15 residues. CDR3 DNA: TGTGCCAGCAGCTTAGTCTTTGGGTTTGAAGAGACCCAGTACTTC. Translating gives CASSLVFGFEETQYF.

This chain uses TRBV12-3 or TRBV12-4 with TRBJ2-5, with 10 bases identical to TRBD1. The CDR3 runs 14 residues. V was pared by 5 bases and J by 1 base, with 1 base of the junction left unmatched. Here the CDR3 DNA reads TGTGCCAGCAGTCGGACAGGGGGCCAAGAGACCCAGTACTTC. As protein: CASSRTGGQETQYF.

This chain links TRBV11-2 with TRBJ2-7, with D perhaps TRBD1 (5 bases). Trimming stripped 5 bases from V and 1 base from J, with 12 bases between. Germline V gene sequence: CDR1 SGHAT, CDR2 FQNNGV. The CDR3 runs to 14 residues. The CDR3 loop is CASSPKRGSYEQYF. CDR3 in DNA: TGTGCCAGCAGCCCCAAAAGGGGATCCTACGAGCAGTACTTC. Based on the CDR3 plus reference TRBV11-2 and TRBJ2-7, the full variable domain is EAGVAQSPRYKIIEKRQSVAFWCNPISGHATLYWYQQILGQGPKLLIQFQNNGVVDDSQLPKDRFSAERLKGVDSTLKIQPAKLEDSAVYLCASSPKRGSYEQYFGPGTRLTVT.

V and J are TRBV11-2 and TRBJ2-7; no clear D gene. This CDR3 region has 13 residues. Trimming pared 0 bases from V and 2 bases from J, leaving 5 bases between. CDR1 SGHAT and CDR2 FQNNGV come from the germline V gene. The chain's CDR3 is CASSLDIAYEQYF. The CDR3 coding sequence is TGTGCCAGCAGCTTAGATATAGCCTACGAGCAGTACTTC.

The chain carries TRBV7-9 and TRBJ2-1; the D gene is possibly TRBD1 (5 bases). The CDR3 runs 16 residues. The germline V and J ends were trimmed by 5 bases and 1 base, with 15 bases remaining between them. Germline V gene sequence: CDR1 SEHNR, CDR2 FQNEAQ (reference sequence). The CDR3 region has the DNA TGTGCCAGCAGCCGCCGCAGGGAAGGATCCTACAATGAGCAGTTCTTC. This encodes CASSRRREGSYNEQFF.